This record covers a single T cell receptor beta chain. Its target is not known. A clone one base away is much larger, so this may be a read error. TCR cDNA molecules each carried a unique molecular identifier. Via MiXCR, TCRdb re-called the 5' RACE reads, giving one row per CDR3 protein. This repertoire shows more than 35,000 distinct CDR3 sequences, 5% to 5.5% found once; its top ten account for less than 30%. This specimen belongs to a study of spatial heterogeneity in lung cancer. Germline V gene sequence: CDR1 SGHVS, CDR2 FQNEAQ. The CDR3 consists of 15 residues. The ends were cut back, 1 base at V and 1 base at J, with 11 bases in the middle. Findings and caveats of the study: Ubiquitous expanded tumor TCRs showed up in blood more at resection than follow-up.

Regarding time point: sample taken at primary tumor resection. There were 65 or so donors, all of them untreated patients with early-stage non-small cell lung cancer. Whole RNA, isolated from tumor, nontumor lung or frozen PBMC, was sequenced without prior sorting. The J gene is TRBJ2-7, the V gene TRBV7-8; D gene uncertain. The sample was PBMCs, taken at surgery. This receptor was taken from a female donor with early-stage non-small cell lung cancer. The CDR3 DNA reads as TGTGCCAGCAGCTTAGTTGAAGGCAGTTCCTACGAGCAGTACTTC. Its protein is CASSLVEGSSYEQYF.